This TCR beta chain was identified during a study of neurological immune-mediated disorders (dated by TCRdb to the late 2010s). About the full investigation: The study compared peripheral blood TCR-beta repertoires of HTLV-I-associated myelopathy (HAM/TSP) patients, multiple sclerosis patients and healthy controls using UMI-based sequencing. Alongside PBMC samples, the set of 106 TCR-beta libraries contained longitudinal samples, technical triplicates, and paired CD4+ and CD8+ T-cell subsets that had been sorted. The cohort comprised 68 subjects: roughly 15 HAM/TSP patients, some 34 multiple sclerosis patients and around 20 healthy controls. Longitudinal HAM/TSP donors and healthy donors each had 3 time-points at intervals of about 3-45 months.

Study-wide findings and limitations: The highest TCR clonal expansion was observed in HAM/TSP patients, whereas the lowest was observed in MS patients, even when compared with healthy controls. No identical CDR3 amino acid sequences were found to be shared among expanded clones across subjects, suggesting that TCR-beta repertoires were private in all groups.

This clonotype was recorded at least ten times. The clone's antigen remains unknown. No base qualities exist here, and no much larger clone lies one base off it. The time point label on this specimen signifies: longitudinal time-point 3. For unsorted PBMC libraries, 2 million PBMCs were used after storage in RNAlater at -80 degrees C until RNA extraction. Peripheral blood was subjected to Ficoll-Hypaque density gradient centrifugation to isolate PBMCs, which were then cryopreserved in liquid nitrogen. To synthesize cDNA, template-switch 5'RACE was performed with a primer carrying a 10-nucleotide random unique molecular identifier so that each TCR transcript was tagged. Every sequencing run covered 15-18 subjects and yielded more than 170 million TCR-beta sequences. The RNeasy kit was used for extraction of total RNA. The KAPA Real-time Library Amplification kit was used to amplify TCR-beta VDJ regions with primers for the TCR constant region and the 5'RACE anchor. Sample indexes and Illumina adaptors were added in a first PCR, and a second PCR then increased library yield. After purification with Ampure beads, the TCR product of roughly 650 bp was size-selected on a 2% E-gel SizeSelection system. Before pooling, libraries had their quality checked on a Bioanalyzer, their concentration measured with Qubit, and their quantity determined with the Kapa Library Quantification kit. An Illumina HiSeq 2500 sequenced the libraries paired-end 2 x 150 bp. To increase sequence diversity, about 24-32% phiX was spiked into each library pool. From the authors' description of their analysis: Quality-filtered reads were processed with the UMI-based MiGEC pipeline, and over 75% of raw TCR sequences were removed by the MiGEC pipeline during error correction. VDJ genes were aligned to IMGT germline references, and clonotypes were defined by unique CDR3 amino acid sequence plus V-J genes. Clonal expansion, Shannon diversity, and CDR3 relatedness (CalcPairwiseDistances, ClusterSamples) were evaluated with VDJtools, and phylogenetic trees were built with CLCbio workbench. Clones with at least 8 unique UMIs were defined as expanded, with this threshold being based on coefficient-of-variation modelling across technical triplicates. TCRdb reworked the public reads: Q25 trimming with fastp, MiXCR clone assembly, productive beta chains retained. Entries are consolidated by CDR3 protein sequence, retaining the most common genes and DNA. TCRdb's processing, not the authors' own work, is the source of the V and J calls. Counted in this sample were fewer than 110,000 distinct CDR3 sequences; approximately 11% of them appeared once. About 3% of the sample comes from the top ten.

The sample consisted of PBMCs. This receptor was identified in a female donor with HTLV-1-associated myelopathy (HAM/TSP).

The CDR3 protein sequence reads: CSARDYRNNEQFF. At the DNA level, the sequence is TGCAGTGCTAGAGATTACCGGAACAATGAGCAGTTCTTC. The chain is assembled from TRBV20-1 and TRBJ2-1; the D gene identity is not certain. Including cysteine and phenylalanine, the CDR3 has 13 amino acids. The DNA shown is the 39-base CDR3, in frame from base 1. Sequences DFQATT (CDR1) and SNEGSKA (CDR2) are obtained from the germline V gene (reference sequence). V loses 0 bases of germline sequence and J loses 5 bases, and the interval between the two ends is 8 bases.